The next 29 T cell receptor beta chains were all read from a single sample in a study of blood T cell repertoires in COVID-19. Sequenced by immunoSEQ multiplex PCR; TCRdb stores in-frame clones only, minus some. This table has tens of thousands of clones, roughly 90% appearing once. The sequencing input was peripheral blood. The receptors come from a human donor in a cohort sampled during active COVID-19.

This chain links TRBV9 with TRBJ2-3; perhaps TRBD2 as D (5 bases). The V gene lost 0 bases and the J gene lost 14 bases, with 13 bases spanning the gap. CDR3 size: 12 residues. Germline lookup yields CDR1 SGDLS and CDR2 YYNGEE. The CDR3 loop reads CASSVVPEGVYF. CDR3 coding DNA: TGTGCCAGCAGCGTAGTACCCGAGGGTGTGTATTTT.

This chain uses TRBV7-3 with TRBJ1-4; D possibly corresponds to TRBD1 (6 bases). This CDR3 contains 15 residues. V shed 1 base and J shed 7 bases, with 13 bases lying between them. Germline V gene data show CDR1 as SGHTA and CDR2 as FQGTGA. The CDR3 DNA sequence: TGTGCCAGCAGCTTAAATGGGGGCACGGGTGAAAAACTGTTTTTT. Residues: CASSLNGGTGEKLFF.

The J gene is TRBJ2-5, the V gene TRBV3-1 (or the pseudogene TRBV3-2); no firm D call. In germline, CDR1 is LGHDT, CDR2 YNNKEL (reference sequence). The V and J ends lost 3 bases and 3 bases respectively, with 8 bases between them. The CDR3 has 13 residues. CDR3 coding DNA: TGTGCCAGCAGCCATGCGTTGAAAGAGACCCAGTACTTC. This codes for CASSHALKETQYF.

V is TRBV9 and J is TRBJ1-3; D ambiguous. CDR1 is SGDLS, CDR2 YYNGEE, per germline. The CDR3 is 14 residues long. Between the trimmed V and J ends, which lost 0 bases and 2 bases, there was a span of 6 bases. The CDR3: CASSVVVAGNTIYF. In DNA form, the CDR3 reads TGTGCCAGCAGCGTAGTAGTTGCTGGAAACACCATATATTTT.

The chain employs TRBV7-8 and TRBJ2-7; D unresolved. CDR1 and CDR2 from the germline V gene are SGHVS and FQNEAQ. This CDR3 region has 12 residues. V was clipped by 5 bases and J by 2 bases, with 7 bases between them. The CDR3 coding sequence is TGTGCCAGCAGCCGCTACCCCTACGAGCAGTACTTC. Encoded protein: CASSRYPYEQYF.

This rearrangement joins TRBV19 to TRBJ2-1; D is possibly TRBD2 (6 bases). Germline CDR1 reads LNHDA; CDR2 reads SQIVND (reference sequence). The CDR3 is made up of 15 amino acids. Trimming took off 3 bases at V and 2 bases at J, with 11 bases between the two ends. The CDR3 DNA reads as TGTGCCAGTAGTATCGGGAGAAAGGCCTACAATGAGCAGTTCTTC. It codes for CASSIGRKAYNEQFF.

The rearrangement joins TRBV11-3 to TRBJ2-3, with 12 bases matching TRBD2. Germline V gene lookup returns CDR1 SGHNT and CDR2 YENEEA. V gave up 0 bases and J gave up 6 bases; unmatched junction bases: 1. The CDR3 has 15 amino acids. CDR3 nucleotides: TGTGCCAGCAGCTTAGATGGACTAGCGGGGGATACGCAGTATTTT. It translates to CASSLDGLAGDTQYF. The whole variable domain, remainder taken from reference TRBV11-3 and TRBJ2-3, is EAGVVQSPRYKIIEKKQPVAFWCNPISGHNTLYWYLQNLGQGPELLIRYENEEAVDDSQLPKDRFSAERLKGVDSTLKIQPAELGDSAVYLCASSLDGLAGDTQYFGPGTRLTVL.

The CDR3 spells CASSDRQASSPLHF. CDR3 sequence (DNA): TGTGCCAGCAGCGACCGACAGGCTTCATCACCCCTCCACTTT. This chain joins TRBV28 and TRBJ1-6; weak D call: TRBD1 (6 bases). CDR1 is MDHEN and CDR2 is SYDVKM in the germline V gene. The V end was cut by 6 bases, the J end by 10 bases, with 16 bases between. The CDR3 totals 14 residues.

The chain carries TRBV10-1 and TRBJ2-4; D call uncertain. Germline V gene lookup returns CDR1 WNHNN and CDR2 SYGVQD (reference sequence). The length of the CDR3 is 12 residues. V dropped 8 bases and J dropped 1 base, with 6 bases sitting between them. The CDR3 sequence: CASPGAKNIQYF. The CDR3 region has the DNA TGCGCCAGCCCCGGGGCCAAAAACATTCAGTACTTC.

The chain is built from TRBV5-6 and TRBJ2-5; D possibly corresponds to TRBD1 (6 bases). CDR3 length equals 15 residues. CDR1 SGHDT and CDR2 YYEEEE come from the germline V gene. Trimming shortened V by 1 base and J by 5 bases, and 15 bases separated the two germline ends. The CDR3 region has the DNA TGTGCCAGCAGCTTGTTCAGGGGCGTGGAGGAGACCCAGTACTTC. Protein sequence: CASSLFRGVEETQYF.

The gene calls are TRBV3-1 (or the pseudogene TRBV3-2) and TRBJ2-1; TRBD2 matches 13 bases. Germline V gene data show CDR1 as LGHDT and CDR2 as YNNKEL (reference sequence). Losses at the gene ends were 4 bases for V and 10 bases for J; bases not matched to a gene: 10. The CDR3 is 16 amino acids. CDR3 sequence (DNA): TGTGCCAGCAGCCGCCCCGGAGGACTAGCGGGAGCCGAGCAGTTCTTC. As protein: CASSRPGGLAGAEQFF.

The J gene is TRBJ2-4, the V gene TRBV5-4; 8 nucleotides line up with TRBD1. The CDR3 consists of 14 residues. Per the germline V gene, CDR1 is SGHNT and CDR2 is YYREEE (reference sequence). V lost 0 bases to trimming and J lost 5 bases; unmatched junction nucleotides: 1. CDR3 in DNA: TGTGCCAGCAGCTTGGACAGGGGGGAAAACATTCAGTACTTC. It encodes CASSLDRGENIQYF. The full variable domain, in which reference TRBV5-4 and TRBJ2-4 provide the parts outside the CDR3, is ETGVTQSPTHLIKTRGQQVTLRCSSQSGHNTVSWYQQALGQGPQFIFQYYREEENGRGNFPPRFSGLQFPNYSSELNVNALELDDSALYLCASSLDRGENIQYFGAGTRLSVL.

This chain links TRBV19 with TRBJ2-1, with a tentative D call TRBD2 (6 bases). The CDR3 has 15 residues. CDR1 LNHDA and CDR2 SQIVND come from the germline V gene (reference sequence). V dropped 6 bases and J dropped 0 bases, with 12 bases sitting between them. Here the CDR3 DNA reads TGTGCCAGTAGGCCGGGGGTATCCTCCTACAATGAGCAGTTCTTC. This codes for CASRPGVSSYNEQFF. The full variable domain, in which reference TRBV19 and TRBJ2-1 provide the parts outside the CDR3, is DGGITQSPKYLFRKEGQNVTLSCEQNLNHDAMYWYRQDPGQGLRLIYYSQIVNDFQKGDIAEGYSVSREKKESFPLTVTSAQKNPTAFYLCASRPGVSSYNEQFFGPGTRLTVL.

The V call is TRBV2, the J call TRBJ2-2; unclear D gene. The CDR3 is made up of 15 amino acids. V lost 2 bases, J lost 1 base, and 8 bases lay in between. Germline CDR1 is SNHLY and CDR2 is FYNNEI. The CDR3 DNA reads TGTGCCAGCAGTGAACAACCAGGGAACACCGGGGAGCTGTTTTTT. The encoded protein is CASSEQPGNTGELFF.

The rearrangement joins TRBV2 to TRBJ2-7, with TRBD1 identical over 9 bases. J lost 4 bases, V lost 6 bases, and 4 bases had no gene match. The CDR3 is made up of 13 amino acids. CDR1 is SNHLY and CDR2 is FYNNEI in the germline V gene. CDR3 in amino acids: CASRRDRDYEQYF. The CDR3 DNA reads as TGTGCCAGCAGGCGGGACAGGGATTACGAGCAGTACTTC.

The genes are TRBV9 and TRBJ2-2; a possible D gene is TRBD1 (6 bases). V lost 0 bases and J lost 4, with 13 bases in between. The CDR3 spans 16 residues. Per germline, CDR1 SGDLS and CDR2 YYNGEE. The CDR3 protein is CASSVAIEGGTGELFF. The CDR3 DNA reads as TGTGCCAGCAGCGTAGCTATAGAAGGGGGCACCGGGGAGCTGTTTTTT.

This clone turned up a few times. The genes are TRBV11-2 and TRBJ1-2, with D possibly being TRBD1 (6 bases). CDR3 length: 15 residues. Looked up from germline, CDR1 is SGHAT and CDR2 is FQNNGV. The germline V and J ends were trimmed by 2 bases and 4 bases, with 14 bases remaining between them. CDR3: CASSLTGFPLYGYTF. The CDR3 bases are TGTGCCAGCAGCTTAACAGGGTTTCCCCTCTATGGCTACACCTTC.

The chain carries TRBV5-6 and TRBJ1-4; D gene ambiguous. CDR1 is SGHDT and CDR2 is YYEEEE in the germline V gene. The V end lost 4 bases, the J end lost 5 bases, and 18 bases lay between the germline ends. CDR3 length: 16 amino acids. This CDR3 reads CASSLFTPRHNEKLFF. The CDR3 nucleotides read TGTGCCAGCAGCCTTTTCACCCCGAGACACAATGAAAAACTGTTTTTT.

This sequence joins TRBV30 and TRBJ2-5, with 14 bases that match TRBD2. With 1 base clipped from V and 4 bases from J, the junction kept 2 bases outside the gene matches. Germline CDR1 and CDR2: GTSNPN and SVGIG (reference sequence). The CDR3 loop spans 15 amino acids. The CDR3 bases are TGTGCCTGGAGTGCTGGACTAGCGGGGGGAGAGACCCAGTACTTC. Translated: CAWSAGLAGGETQYF.

This chain uses TRBV20-1 with TRBJ1-2; 7 bases line up with TRBD1. Germline V lookup: CDR1 DFQATT, CDR2 SNEGSKA (reference sequence). Unmatched junction bases numbered 5, after V lost 6 bases and J lost 7 bases. This CDR3 is 11 amino acids long. In nucleotides, the CDR3 is TGCAGTGCCAACAGGGGAAGTGGCTACACCTTC. It codes for CSANRGSGYTF.

The V and J genes are TRBV15 and TRBJ1-2; the match to TRBD1 covers 7 bases. The CDR3 runs 16 residues. V lost 1 base and J lost 8; bases outside the gene matches: 13. CDR1 LNHNV and CDR2 YYDKDF come from the germline V gene (reference sequence). The CDR3 loop reads CATSRGGTASSGGYTF. The CDR3 DNA reads as TGTGCCACCAGCAGAGGCGGGACAGCCTCTTCTGGGGGCTACACCTTC.

This chain joins TRBV23-1 and TRBJ1-2; no clear D gene. TRBV23-1 is an open reading frame, and its role is uncertain. V was pared by 0 bases and J by 2 bases, with 13 bases between. The CDR3 sequence is 16 residues long. DNA of the CDR3: TGCGCCAGCAGTCAATCGGCCCCCCCGGGGAACTATGGCTACACCTTC. Amino acids: CASSQSAPPGNYGYTF.

The rearrangement links TRBV19 to TRBJ2-1; D perhaps matches TRBD1 (5 bases). Trimming stripped 5 bases from V and 8 bases from J, with 19 bases between. In germline, CDR1 is LNHDA, CDR2 SQIVND (reference sequence). The CDR3 extends over 15 amino acids. Written as DNA, the CDR3 is TGTGCCAGTAGTGGGGCTCGGGTCAGGAACCATGAGCAGTTCTTC. It specifies CASSGARVRNHEQFF.

This clone was recorded a few times. This chain links TRBV5-1 with TRBJ2-7; D remains unclear. Germline-derived CDR1 and CDR2 are SGHRS and YFSETQ. V was cut by 3 bases and J by 2 bases, with 9 bases left in between. The CDR3 sequence is 13 residues long. CDR3 region: CASSSSGTYEQYF. Here the CDR3 DNA reads TGCGCCAGCAGCTCCTCAGGTACCTACGAGCAGTACTTC.

The rearrangement uses TRBV27 and TRBJ1-2; 9 bases map to TRBD1. The ends lost 5 bases at V and 3 bases at J; junction bases unmatched: 10. This CDR3 region has 16 residues. Germline lookup yields CDR1 MNHEY and CDR2 SMNVEV (reference sequence). DNA of the CDR3: TGTGCCAGCAGTCCGGCCGGGACAGGGAACCACTATGGCTACACCTTC. Amino acid sequence: CASSPAGTGNHYGYTF.

J is TRBJ2-1 and V is TRBV10-3, with 8 bases lining up with TRBD2. CDR1 is ENHRY and CDR2 is SYGVKD in the germline V gene. CDR3 length: 12 residues. Germline trimming cut 8 bases from V and 5 bases from J; bases unmatched to any gene: 2. The CDR3 DNA is TGTGCCATCCGGCGGGGGGACAATGAGCAGTTCTTC. This gives the protein CAIRRGDNEQFF.

This sequence joins TRBV5-1 and TRBJ1-1; the D gene is possibly TRBD1 (5 bases). The CDR3 contains 14 residues. CDR1 and CDR2 from the germline V gene are SGHRS and YFSETQ. V dropped 5 bases and J dropped 1 base, with 12 bases sitting between them. CDR3 in amino acids: CASSGGRANTEAFF. CDR3 bases: TGCGCCAGCAGTGGGGGGAGGGCGAACACTGAAGCTTTCTTT.

J is TRBJ2-7 and V is TRBV6-5; 7 positions match TRBD1. V was pared by 5 bases and J by 0 bases, with 7 bases of the junction left unmatched. The CDR3 covers 15 residues. Germline V gene sequence: CDR1 MNHEY, CDR2 SVGAGI. DNA of the CDR3: TGTGCCAGCAGTCCCGGGACAGTTTTCTCCTACGAGCAGTACTTC. Its translation is CASSPGTVFSYEQYF.

This clone was recorded only once. V is TRBV4-3 and J is TRBJ2-2; TRBD1 matches at 7 bases. The CDR3 runs 15 residues. Germline V gene data show CDR1 as LGHNA and CDR2 as YSLEER. V lost 0 bases, J lost 4 bases, and 2 bases stayed unmatched. CDR3 sequence reads: CASSQDPGGTGELFF. Written as DNA, the CDR3 is TGCGCCAGCAGCCAAGATCCAGGGGGCACCGGGGAGCTGTTTTTT.